The present TCR beta chain was sequenced within a study of T cells in Graves' hyperthyroidism and ophthalmopathy. Study overall: Peripheral blood draws took place at initial diagnosis, ahead of any treatment.

Study conclusions and caveats: Blood also showed most of the thyroid clonotypes that were expanded above 0.001. The model identified upcoming ophthalmopathy a median 6.5 months ahead of onset.

Amplification targeted TCR beta CDR3 regions from RNA transcripts. First-round RT-PCR targeting the TCR CDR3 was performed with the HTBI primer set. TCRdb re-called the multiplex PCR reads with MiXCR, one entry per CDR3 protein. The table records 550,000 to 650,000 distinct CDR3 sequences, approximately 13% of them present only once. The table lists this clonotype with many counts. The antigen is not known. Germline loops: CDR1 MDHEN, CDR2 SYDVKM. J was trimmed by 7 bases and V by 7 bases; bases with no gene match: 8. The CDR3 has 14 residues. With a duration under 2 months, the hyperthyroidism was newly diagnosed in patients aged 18 to 65.

This sequence joins TRBV28 and TRBJ2-1, with TRBD2 identical over 9 bases. The sequenced sample consisted of blood. This TCR derives from a woman in her twenties or thirties with Graves' hyperthyroidism that later progressed to Graves' ophthalmopathy. Here the CDR3 DNA reads TGTGCCAGCATAGATACAGCGGGAGGTAATGAGCAGTTCTTC. It specifies CASIDTAGGNEQFF.